The 22 T cell receptor beta chains reported below all come from one sample, sequenced in a study of blood T cell repertoires in COVID-19. Assay: immunoSEQ multiplex PCR; the TCRdb copy retains only in-frame clones and omits some. The table includes under 170,000 clones, 80% to 90% detected once. The specimen was peripheral blood. These receptors were collected from a man aged 70 or older with acute or convalescent COVID-19.

V and J are TRBV10-3 and TRBJ2-3, with D maybe TRBD2 (6 bases). Trimming pared 3 bases from V and 3 bases from J, leaving 25 bases between. CDR3 length equals 19 residues. Germline V gene lookup returns CDR1 ENHRY and CDR2 SYGVKD. CDR3 bases: TGTGCCATCAGTGACTACCGGGGGAGTGGCTCCAAAGGTACAGATACGCAGTATTTT. It yields the protein CAISDYRGSGSKGTDTQYF.

This clone was counted between two and nine times. The chain links TRBV6-5 to TRBJ2-7, with 9 bases matching TRBD2. V lost 4 bases to trimming and J lost 11 bases; unmatched junction nucleotides: 6. Germline V gene lookup returns CDR1 MNHEY and CDR2 SVGAGI. The length of the CDR3 is 12 residues. The CDR3 DNA reads TGTGCCAGCAGTTCCCCGACTAGCGGAAAGTACTTC. It translates to CASSSPTSGKYF.

The chain joins TRBV9 to TRBJ2-3; the match to TRBD2 covers 7 bases. Germline V gene sequence: CDR1 SGDLS, CDR2 YYNGEE. Trimming removed 3 bases from V and 0 bases from J; junction bases left unmatched: 4. The CDR3 spans 15 residues. DNA for the CDR3: TGTGCCAGCAGCGCCACTAGCGCAAGCACAGATACGCAGTATTTT. Protein product: CASSATSASTDTQYF.

This clone showed up just a few times. J is TRBJ2-1 and V is TRBV9; 7 bases fit TRBD2. CDR3 length: 13 residues. Germline CDR1 and CDR2: SGDLS and YYNGEE. The V segment lost 7 bases and the J segment 4 bases; nucleotides outside the gene matches: 5. The CDR3 reads CASGSGPYNEQFF. CDR3 DNA sequence: TGTGCCAGCGGTAGCGGGCCTTACAATGAGCAGTTCTTC. Using reference TRBV9 and TRBJ2-1 for the parts outside the CDR3, the full variable domain is DSGVTQTPKHLITATGQRVTLRCSPRSGDLSVYWYQQSLDQGLQFLIQYYNGEERAKGNILERFSAQQFPDLHSELNLSSLELGDSALYFCASGSGPYNEQFFGPGTRLTVL.

The chain couples TRBV3-1 (or the pseudogene TRBV3-2) to TRBJ1-1; a weak D match, TRBD1 (6 bases). V was clipped by 3 bases and J by 5 bases, with 19 bases between them. CDR3 length: 16 residues. Germline CDR1 LGHDT, CDR2 YNNKEL (reference sequence). The CDR3 bases are TGTGCCAGCAGCCACGACGGGGGGCGCGTATTGACTGAAGCTTTCTTT. Its protein product is CASSHDGGRVLTEAFF.

The chain has TRBV19 and TRBJ1-2; D uncertain. V lost 2 bases, J lost 2 bases, and 9 bases lay in between. Germline CDR1 reads LNHDA; CDR2 reads SQIVND (reference sequence). This CDR3 has 14 amino acids. CDR3 loop: CASSITAQNYGYTF. The DNA for the CDR3 is TGTGCCAGTAGTATAACAGCACAGAACTATGGCTACACCTTC.

This clone was counted a few times. The chain carries TRBV9 and TRBJ2-7; the D gene is possibly TRBD1 (5 bases). CDR3 length equals 15 residues. V was shortened by 4 bases and J by 2 bases, with 16 bases between the two germline ends. Per germline, CDR1 SGDLS and CDR2 YYNGEE. The CDR3 protein is CASSPLPGFPYEQYF. The DNA of the CDR3 is TGTGCCAGCAGCCCCCTTCCAGGGTTCCCCTACGAGCAGTACTTC.

The chain couples TRBV5-1 to TRBJ2-3, with 9 bases fitting TRBD2. CDR1 SGHRS and CDR2 YFSETQ come from the germline V gene. The junction had 9 bases not matched to a gene; V was cut back by 5 bases and J by 8 bases. This CDR3 is 14 amino acids long. The CDR3 DNA sequence: TGCGCCAGCAGGGAAGAGCGGGGACTAGCTACGCAGTATTTT. Its protein is CASREERGLATQYF. Full variable domain (rest looked up from reference TRBV5-1 and TRBJ2-3): KAGVTQTPRYLIKTRGQQVTLSCSPISGHRSVSWYQQTPGQGLQFLFEYFSETQRNKGNFPGRFSGRQFSNSRSEMNVSTLELGDSALYLCASREERGLATQYFGPGTRLTVL.

This clone came up a few times. This sample includes further DNA sequences coding for the same CDR3. The chain employs TRBV7-3 and TRBJ2-3; D is unclear. The V gene lost 0 bases and the J gene lost 3 bases, with 7 bases spanning the gap. This CDR3 region has 14 residues. Germline V gene sequence: CDR1 SGHTA, CDR2 FQGTGA. CDR3 amino acids: CASSLTRSTDTQYF. DNA of the CDR3: TGTGCCAGCAGCTTAACTAGATCAACAGATACGCAGTATTTT.

The chain employs TRBV19 and TRBJ2-5; D perhaps matches TRBD1 (6 bases). Germline loops: CDR1 LNHDA, CDR2 SQIVND (reference sequence). The CDR3 covers 15 residues. The V and J ends lost 0 bases and 2 bases respectively, with 10 bases between them. The CDR3, as DNA: TGTGCCAGTAGTATAGACAGGGGCTTACAAGAGACCCAGTACTTC. This sequence encodes CASSIDRGLQETQYF.

The chain combines TRBV6-6 with TRBJ1-4, with a possible D match to TRBD1 (6 bases). The CDR3 totals 14 residues. The V end was cut by 5 bases, the J end by 3 bases, with 10 bases between. The germline V gene encodes CDR1 MNHNY and CDR2 SVGAGI (reference sequence). CDR3 sequence (DNA): TGTGCCAGCAGTAACCAGGGGCCTAATGAAAAACTGTTTTTT. Protein sequence: CASSNQGPNEKLFF.

This rearrangement joins TRBV24-1 to TRBJ2-1; 7 bases agree with TRBD1. The CDR3 contains 14 residues. CDR1 is KGHDR and CDR2 is SFDVKD in the germline V gene. Germline trimming cut 6 bases from V and 5 bases from J; bases unmatched to any gene: 6. CDR3 amino acids: CATSIKTGHNEQFF. The CDR3 DNA reads as TGTGCCACCAGTATAAAGACAGGGCACAATGAGCAGTTCTTC.

This chain joins TRBV5-1 and TRBJ2-2; D is perhaps TRBD1 (6 bases). This CDR3 is built from 15 residues. Trimming left V 2 bases short and J 7 bases short, with 15 bases between. The germline CDR1 and CDR2 sequences are SGHRS and YFSETQ. The CDR3 sequence: CASSLTTGLGGELFF. As DNA, the CDR3 is TGCGCCAGCAGCTTAACCACAGGGTTAGGCGGGGAGCTGTTTTTT.

Only one count was recorded for this clone. V and J are TRBV7-9 and TRBJ2-6; a weak D match, TRBD1 (6 bases). This CDR3 is 18 amino acids long. Germline loops: CDR1 SEHNR, CDR2 FQNEAQ (reference sequence). V was trimmed by 2 bases and J by 0 bases, leaving 14 bases between them. The CDR3 region has the DNA TGTGCCAGCAGCTTACGTTTCAGGGGAAGCTCTGGGGCCAACGTCCTGACTTTC. Translated, it gives CASSLRFRGSSGANVLTF. Variable domain in full (rest from reference TRBV7-9 and TRBJ2-6): DTGVSQNPRHKITKRGQNVTFRCDPISEHNRLYWYRQTLGQGPEFLTYFQNEAQLEKSRLLSDRFSAERPKGSFSTLEIQRTEQGDSAMYLCASSLRFRGSSGANVLTFGAGSRLTVL.

The rearrangement uses TRBV7-2 and TRBJ2-3; possibly TRBD1 for D (6 bases). Germline values: CDR1 SGHTA, CDR2 FQGNSA. Trimming pared 4 bases from V and 1 base from J, leaving 15 bases between. This CDR3 region has 16 residues. This CDR3 reads CASSSRGVVGTDTQYF. For the CDR3, the DNA is TGTGCCAGCAGCTCCAGGGGTGTCGTGGGCACAGATACGCAGTATTTT.

The chain is built from TRBV5-4 and TRBJ1-4, with D possibly matching TRBD1 (5 bases). This CDR3 region has 14 residues. Trimming removed 4 bases from V and 8 bases from J, with 15 bases in between. Germline CDR1 reads SGHNT; CDR2 reads YYREEE (reference sequence). CDR3 sequence reads: CASSVGGEGEKLFF. In nucleotides, the CDR3 is TGTGCCAGCAGCGTCGGGGGAGAAGGGGAAAAACTGTTTTTT.

V and J are TRBV19 and TRBJ2-7, with D possibly matching TRBD1 (6 bases). With 4 bases removed from V and 4 bases from J, the gap between germline ends came to 14 bases. CDR1 is LNHDA and CDR2 is SQIVND in the germline V gene (reference sequence). This CDR3 has 14 residues. The CDR3 is CASSTPGQNYEQYF. CDR3 nucleotides: TGTGCCAGTAGTACGCCGGGACAAAATTACGAGCAGTACTTC.

In the case of this clone: The same CDR3 also results from other DNA sequences found in this sample. V gene TRBV6-2 or TRBV6-3 combines with J gene TRBJ1-5; D is perhaps TRBD1 (6 bases). Germline CDR1 and CDR2: MNHEY and SVGEGT. CDR3 length: 13 residues. With 6 bases removed from V and 5 bases from J, the gap between germline ends came to 11 bases. CDR3 in amino acids: CASSRDTYQPQHF. The CDR3 nucleotides are TGTGCCAGCAGCCGGGACACCTATCAGCCCCAGCATTTT.

This clone was detected many times. The chain combines TRBV21-1 with TRBJ1-1; TRBD1 is the table's D call, not checked against the DNA. TRBV21-1 is flagged as a pseudogene. This CDR3 region has 18 residues. The CDR3 sequence is CASSFPRTGGTMNTEAFF. The DNA for the CDR3 is TGTGCCAGCAGCTTCCCCCGGACAGGCGGTACCATGAACACTGAAGCTTTCTTT.

This CDR3 reads CASSPGGGNTEAFF. The CDR3 coding sequence is TGTGCCAGCAGCCCAGGGGGAGGGAACACTGAAGCTTTCTTT. The chain uses TRBV6-5 and TRBJ1-1, with 7 bases lining up with TRBD1. Germline CDR1 is MNHEY and CDR2 is SVGAGI. There are 14 residues in the CDR3. V lost 6 bases, J lost 1 base, and 5 bases stayed unmatched.

The chain has TRBV28 and TRBJ2-1; 8 nucleotides align to TRBD2. The germline V gene encodes CDR1 MDHEN and CDR2 SYDVKM. The CDR3 covers 13 residues. V lost 10 bases and J lost 6; bases outside the gene matches: 8. CDR3 loop: CATGRGATNEQFF. The CDR3 DNA reads TGTGCCACCGGGCGGGGGGCGACCAATGAGCAGTTCTTC.

This chain links TRBV9 with TRBJ2-1; D is uncertain. The V gene lost 0 bases and the J gene lost 0 bases, with 7 bases spanning the gap. The germline CDR1 and CDR2 sequences are SGDLS and YYNGEE. The CDR3 runs to 15 residues. CDR3 sequence: CASSVDSFSYNEQFF. CDR3 DNA sequence: TGTGCCAGCAGCGTAGACAGCTTCTCCTACAATGAGCAGTTCTTC.